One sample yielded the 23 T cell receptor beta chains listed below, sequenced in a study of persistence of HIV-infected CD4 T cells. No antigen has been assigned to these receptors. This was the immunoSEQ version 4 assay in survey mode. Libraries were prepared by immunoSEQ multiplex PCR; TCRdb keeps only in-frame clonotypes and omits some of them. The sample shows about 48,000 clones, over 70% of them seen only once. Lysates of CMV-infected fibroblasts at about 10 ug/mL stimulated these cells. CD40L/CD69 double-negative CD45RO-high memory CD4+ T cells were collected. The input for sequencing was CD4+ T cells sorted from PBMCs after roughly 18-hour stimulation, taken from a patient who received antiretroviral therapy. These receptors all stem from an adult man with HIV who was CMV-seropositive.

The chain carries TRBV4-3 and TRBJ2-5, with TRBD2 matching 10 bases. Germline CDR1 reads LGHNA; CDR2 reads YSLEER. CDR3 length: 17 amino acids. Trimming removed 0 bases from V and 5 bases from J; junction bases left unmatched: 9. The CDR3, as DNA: TGCGCCAGCAGCCAAGAGTGGCTAGCGGGAGACGGGGAGACCCAGTACTTC. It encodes CASSQEWLAGDGETQYF.

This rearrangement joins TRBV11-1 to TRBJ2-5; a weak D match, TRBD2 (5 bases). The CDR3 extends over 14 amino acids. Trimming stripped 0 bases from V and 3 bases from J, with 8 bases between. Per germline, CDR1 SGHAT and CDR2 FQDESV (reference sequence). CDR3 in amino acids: CASSLASVEETQYF. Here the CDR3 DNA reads TGTGCCAGCAGCTTAGCTAGCGTAGAAGAGACCCAGTACTTC.

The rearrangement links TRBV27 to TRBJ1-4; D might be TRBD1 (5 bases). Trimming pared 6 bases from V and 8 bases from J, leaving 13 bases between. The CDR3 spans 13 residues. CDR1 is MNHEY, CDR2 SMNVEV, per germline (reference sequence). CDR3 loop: CASRRRDGEKLFF. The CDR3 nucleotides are TGTGCCAGCAGACGAAGGGACGGCGAAAAACTGTTTTTT.

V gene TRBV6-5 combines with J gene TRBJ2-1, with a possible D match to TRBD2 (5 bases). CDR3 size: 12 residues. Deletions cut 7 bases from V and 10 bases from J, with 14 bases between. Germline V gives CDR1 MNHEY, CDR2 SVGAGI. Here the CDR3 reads CASIAAPGEQFF. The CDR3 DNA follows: TGTGCCAGCATCGCGGCCCCGGGAGAGCAGTTCTTC.

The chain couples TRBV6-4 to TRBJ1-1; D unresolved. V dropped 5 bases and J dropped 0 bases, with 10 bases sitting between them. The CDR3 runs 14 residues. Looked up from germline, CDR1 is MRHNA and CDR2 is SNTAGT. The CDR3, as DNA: TGTGCCAGCAGTCTGGGCGGCCTGAACACTGAAGCTTTCTTT. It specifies CASSLGGLNTEAFF.

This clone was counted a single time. CDR3 residues: CASSPRTGGGTGELFF. As DNA, the CDR3 is TGTGCCAGCAGCCCTAGGACAGGGGGCGGCACCGGGGAGCTGTTTTTT. The chain joins TRBV6-6 to TRBJ2-2, with 11 bases matching TRBD1. Germline CDR1 MNHNY, CDR2 SVGAGI (reference sequence). This CDR3 is 16 amino acids long. The V and J ends lost 6 bases and 4 bases, in that order; junction bases with no gene match: 7.

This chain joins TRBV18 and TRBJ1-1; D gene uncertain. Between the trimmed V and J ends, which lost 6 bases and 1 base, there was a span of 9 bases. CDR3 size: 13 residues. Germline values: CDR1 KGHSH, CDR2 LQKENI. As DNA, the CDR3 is TGTGCCAGCTCGCCAAACAGGAACACTGAAGCTTTCTTT. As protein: CASSPNRNTEAFF.

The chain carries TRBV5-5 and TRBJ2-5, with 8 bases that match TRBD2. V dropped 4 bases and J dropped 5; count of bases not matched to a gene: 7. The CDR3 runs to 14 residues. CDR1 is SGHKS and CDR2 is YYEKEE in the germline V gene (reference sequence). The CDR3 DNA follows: TGTGCCAGCAGCCTGAGCGGGAGCGATGAGACCCAGTACTTC. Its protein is CASSLSGSDETQYF. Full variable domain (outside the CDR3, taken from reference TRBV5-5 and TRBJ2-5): DAGVTQSPTHLIKTRGQQVTLRCSPISGHKSVSWYQQVLGQGPQFIFQYYEKEERGRGNFPDRFSARQFPNYSSELNVNALLLGDSALYLCASSLSGSDETQYFGPGTRLLVL.

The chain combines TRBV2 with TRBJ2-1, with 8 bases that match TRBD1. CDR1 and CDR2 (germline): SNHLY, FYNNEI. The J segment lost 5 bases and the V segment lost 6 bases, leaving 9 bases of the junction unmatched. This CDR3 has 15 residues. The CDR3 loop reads CASRVGQGRNNEQFF. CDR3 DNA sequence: TGTGCCAGCAGGGTCGGACAGGGAAGGAACAATGAGCAGTTCTTC.

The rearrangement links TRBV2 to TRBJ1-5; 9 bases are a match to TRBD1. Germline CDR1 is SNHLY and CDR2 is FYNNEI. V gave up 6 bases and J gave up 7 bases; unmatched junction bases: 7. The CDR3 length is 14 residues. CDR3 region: CASRELDRGQPQHF. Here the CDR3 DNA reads TGTGCCAGCAGGGAACTCGACAGGGGGCAGCCCCAGCATTTT. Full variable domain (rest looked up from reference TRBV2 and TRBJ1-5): EPEVTQTPSHQVTQMGQEVILRCVPISNHLYFYWYRQILGQKVEFLVSFYNNEISEKSEIFDDQFSVERPDGSNFTLKIRSTKLEDSAMYFCASRELDRGQPQHFGDGTRLSIL.

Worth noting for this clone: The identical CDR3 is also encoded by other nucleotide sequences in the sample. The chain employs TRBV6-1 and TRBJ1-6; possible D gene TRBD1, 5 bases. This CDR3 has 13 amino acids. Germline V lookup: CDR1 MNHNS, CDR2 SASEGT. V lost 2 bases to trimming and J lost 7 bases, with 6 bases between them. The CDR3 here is CASSEQGNSPLHF. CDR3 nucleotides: TGTGCCAGCAGTGAACAGGGAAATTCACCCCTCCACTTT.

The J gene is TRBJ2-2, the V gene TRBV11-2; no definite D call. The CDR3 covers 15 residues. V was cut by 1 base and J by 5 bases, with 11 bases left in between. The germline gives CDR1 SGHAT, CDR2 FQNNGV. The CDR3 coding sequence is TGTGCCAGCAGCTTAGGGCAGGAGCTTACCGGGGAGCTGTTTTTT. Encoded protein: CASSLGQELTGELFF.

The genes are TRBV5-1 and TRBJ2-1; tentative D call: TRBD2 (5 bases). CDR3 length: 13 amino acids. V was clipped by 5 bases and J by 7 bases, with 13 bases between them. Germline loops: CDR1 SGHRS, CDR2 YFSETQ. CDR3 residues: CASRTLDGNEQFF. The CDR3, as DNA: TGCGCCAGCAGGACACTAGACGGGAATGAGCAGTTCTTC.

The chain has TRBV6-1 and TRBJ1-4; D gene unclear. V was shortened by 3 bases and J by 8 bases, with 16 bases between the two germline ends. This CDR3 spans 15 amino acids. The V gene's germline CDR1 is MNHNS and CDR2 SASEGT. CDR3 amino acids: CASSDKYAGREKLFF. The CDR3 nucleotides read TGTGCCAGCAGTGATAAGTATGCGGGGAGGGAAAAACTGTTTTTT.

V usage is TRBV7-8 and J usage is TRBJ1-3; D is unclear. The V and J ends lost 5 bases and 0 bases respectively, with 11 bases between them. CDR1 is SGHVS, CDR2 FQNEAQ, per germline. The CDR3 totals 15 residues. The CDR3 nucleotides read TGTGCCAGCAGCCCCCGGGAAAACTCTGGAAACACCATATATTTT. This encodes CASSPRENSGNTIYF.

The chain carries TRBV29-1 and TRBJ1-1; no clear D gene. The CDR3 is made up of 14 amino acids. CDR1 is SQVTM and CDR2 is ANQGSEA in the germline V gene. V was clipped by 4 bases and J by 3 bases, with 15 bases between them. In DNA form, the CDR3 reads TGCAGCGTTGGCCCCAGGTGGTTGGACACTGAAGCTTTCTTT. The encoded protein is CSVGPRWLDTEAFF.

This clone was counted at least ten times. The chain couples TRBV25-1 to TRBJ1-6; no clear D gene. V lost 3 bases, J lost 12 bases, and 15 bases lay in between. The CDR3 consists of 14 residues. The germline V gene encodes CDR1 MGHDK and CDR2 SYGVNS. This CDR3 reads CASSDPGGRLPLHF. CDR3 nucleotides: TGTGCCAGCAGTGACCCAGGAGGGAGACTACCCCTCCACTTT. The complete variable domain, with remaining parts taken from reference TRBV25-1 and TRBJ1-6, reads EADIYQTPRYLVIGTGKKITLECSQTMGHDKMYWYQQDPGMELHLIHYSYGVNSTEKGDLSSESTVSRIRTEHFPLTLESARPSHTSQYLCASSDPGGRLPLHFGNGTRLTVT.

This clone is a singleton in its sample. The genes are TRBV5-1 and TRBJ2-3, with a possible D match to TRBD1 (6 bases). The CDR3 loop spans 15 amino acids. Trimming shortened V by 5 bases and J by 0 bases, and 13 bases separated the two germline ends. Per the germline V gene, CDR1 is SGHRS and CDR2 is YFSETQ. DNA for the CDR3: TGCGCCAGCAGACGACAGGCCTCCAGCACAGATACGCAGTATTTT. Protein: CASRRQASSTDTQYF.

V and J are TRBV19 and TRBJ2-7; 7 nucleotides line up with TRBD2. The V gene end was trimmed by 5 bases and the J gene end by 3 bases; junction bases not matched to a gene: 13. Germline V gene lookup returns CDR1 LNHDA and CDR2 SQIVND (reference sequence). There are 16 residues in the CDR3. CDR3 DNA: TGTGCCAGTAGTCGCCGCGGGAGTCAGCGAGACTACGAGCAGTACTTC. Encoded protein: CASSRRGSQRDYEQYF.

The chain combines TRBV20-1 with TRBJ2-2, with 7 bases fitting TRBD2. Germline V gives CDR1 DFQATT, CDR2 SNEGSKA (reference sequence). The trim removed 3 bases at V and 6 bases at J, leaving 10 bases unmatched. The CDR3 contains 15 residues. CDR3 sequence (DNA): TGCAGTGCTAGTCGCCAGGGAGGGATACCCGGGGAGCTGTTTTTT. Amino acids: CSASRQGGIPGELFF.

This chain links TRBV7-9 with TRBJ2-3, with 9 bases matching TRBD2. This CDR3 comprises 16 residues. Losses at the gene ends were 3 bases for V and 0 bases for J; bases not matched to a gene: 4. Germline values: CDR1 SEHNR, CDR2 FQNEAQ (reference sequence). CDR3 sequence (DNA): TGTGCCAGCAGCTTCGGACTAGCGCAGAGCACAGATACGCAGTATTTT. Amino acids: CASSFGLAQSTDTQYF.

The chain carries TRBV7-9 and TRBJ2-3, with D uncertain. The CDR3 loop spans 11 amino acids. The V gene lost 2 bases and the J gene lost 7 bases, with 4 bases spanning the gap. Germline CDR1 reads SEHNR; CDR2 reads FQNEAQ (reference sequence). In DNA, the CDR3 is TGTGCCAGCAGCTTATCCCATACGCAGTATTTT. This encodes CASSLSHTQYF.

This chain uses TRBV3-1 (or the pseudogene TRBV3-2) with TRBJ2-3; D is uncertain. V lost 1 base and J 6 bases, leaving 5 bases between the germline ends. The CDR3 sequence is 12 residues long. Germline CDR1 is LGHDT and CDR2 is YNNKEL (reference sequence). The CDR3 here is CASSQAGDTQYF. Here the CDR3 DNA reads TGTGCCAGCAGCCAAGCGGGCGATACGCAGTATTTT.